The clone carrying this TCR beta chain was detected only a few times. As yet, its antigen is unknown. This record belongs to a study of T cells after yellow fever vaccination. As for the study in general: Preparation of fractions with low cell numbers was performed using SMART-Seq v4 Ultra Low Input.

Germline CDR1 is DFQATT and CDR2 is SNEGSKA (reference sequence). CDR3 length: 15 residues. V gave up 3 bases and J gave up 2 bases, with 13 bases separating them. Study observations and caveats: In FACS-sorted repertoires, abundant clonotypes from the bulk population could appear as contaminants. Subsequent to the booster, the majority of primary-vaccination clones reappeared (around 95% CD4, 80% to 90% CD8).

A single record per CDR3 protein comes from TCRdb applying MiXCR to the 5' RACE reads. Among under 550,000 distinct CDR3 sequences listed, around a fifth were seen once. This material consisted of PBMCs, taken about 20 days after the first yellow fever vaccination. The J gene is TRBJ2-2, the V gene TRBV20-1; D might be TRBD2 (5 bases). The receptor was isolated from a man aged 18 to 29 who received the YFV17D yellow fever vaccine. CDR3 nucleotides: TGCAGTGCTAGGAACCCTAGCAGCAACACCGGGGAGCTGTTTTTT. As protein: CSARNPSSNTGELFF.